A single sample is the source of the 9 T cell receptor beta chains below, sequenced in a study of circulating CD8 cells and anti-PD-1 response in melanoma. Live CD3+CD8+TCRalphabeta+ cells were sorted into four subsets by PD-1 and/or TIGIT. The QIAseq Immune Repertoire TCR panel built the libraries from about 14 ng of total RNA. TCRdb itself ran the reads through MiXCR, one entry per CDR3 protein. This repertoire shows around 310 distinct CDR3 sequences, approximately 12% found once; its top ten account for approximately 64%. The starting material was CD8+ T cells from PBMCs, obtained at baseline or after one month of anti-PD-1 therapy (not recorded which). The receptors shown here come from a human donor with melanoma.

By share, this clonotype ranks as large (0.1 to 1%). The J gene is TRBJ2-7, the V gene TRBV20-1, with D uncertain. V shed 3 bases and J shed 3 bases, with 15 bases lying between them. This CDR3 comprises 14 residues. The germline V gene encodes CDR1 DFQATT and CDR2 SNEGSKA (reference sequence). This chain's CDR3 is CSASKGSSSYEQYF. CDR3 nucleotide sequence: TGCAGTGCTAGCAAGGGATCCTCTAGCTACGAGCAGTACTTC.

As regards this clonotype: A much larger clone is a single base away; this may be a read error. The chain is built from TRBV21-1 and TRBJ1-2. TRBV21-1 has pseudogene status. The CDR3 has 17 amino acids. CDR3 DNA: TGTGCCAGCAGCAGAGTTGGGCCGGACGGATTAAACTATGGCTACACCTTC. Its translation: CASSRVGPDGLNYGYTF.

In its sample, this clonotype ranks as medium-sized. This chain connects TRBV7-2 to TRBJ2-7; no reliable D call. This CDR3 is 13 amino acids long. Trimming cost V 2 bases and J 3 bases, with 8 bases left between them. Germline V lookup: CDR1 SGHTA, CDR2 FQGNSA. The CDR3 is CASSLFGYYEQYF. CDR3 coding DNA: TGTGCCAGCAGCTTATTCGGGTACTACGAGCAGTACTTC.

By share, this clonotype ranks as large. The chain uses TRBV20-1 and TRBJ1-4, with D unclear. The CDR3 sequence is 13 residues long. CDR1 and CDR2 from the germline V gene are DFQATT and SNEGSKA (reference sequence). The V and J ends lost 3 bases and 6 bases respectively, with 11 bases between them. The CDR3 DNA reads as TGCAGTGCTAGGCCCGAGTCCGATGAAAAACTGTTTTTT. It yields the protein CSARPESDEKLFF.

By share, this clonotype counts as medium-sized. The rearrangement links TRBV11-3 to TRBJ2-3; the match to TRBD2 covers 13 bases. The V gene end was trimmed by 1 base and the J gene end by 6 bases; junction bases not matched to a gene: 10. From germline, CDR1 is SGHNT and CDR2 YENEEA. CDR3 size: 18 residues. The CDR3 sequence: CASSLGPRLAGGFDTQYF. The CDR3 DNA sequence: TGTGCCAGCAGCTTAGGTCCCCGACTAGCGGGGGGTTTCGATACGCAGTATTTT.

About this clonotype itself: This may be a read error: a much more frequent sequence differs by one nucleotide. V usage is TRBV6-5 and J usage is TRBJ2-3, with a weak D call TRBD1 (5 bases). The DNA matches TRBJ1-5 better at its end, which makes the J call doubtful. CDR1 is MNHEY, CDR2 SVGAGI, per germline. The CDR3 covers 16 residues. The CDR3 protein is CASSYSRFRAFDTQHF. The CDR3 bases are TGTGCCAGCAGTTACTCGAGGTTCAGGGCATTCGATACGCAGCATTTT.

The table lists this clonotype with a few counts. V and J are TRBV7-9 and TRBJ2-2; D may be TRBD1 (6 bases). V was pared by 5 bases and J by 6 bases, with 22 bases between. The CDR3 totals 17 residues. In germline, CDR1 is SEHNR, CDR2 FQNEAQ (reference sequence). As DNA, the CDR3 is TGTGCCAGCAGCGCAACAGGGATTTTATTGTTCCCCGGGGAGCTGTTTTTT. Translated, it gives CASSATGILLFPGELFF.

Sample share makes this clonotype medium-sized (0.01 to 0.1%). The chain joins TRBV19 to TRBJ1-1; a weak D match, TRBD1 (5 bases). This CDR3 spans 14 amino acids. Germline V gives CDR1 LNHDA, CDR2 SQIVND (reference sequence). The V gene lost 5 bases and the J gene lost 3 bases, with 13 bases spanning the gap. CDR3 sequence: CASSPQSGDTEAFF. For the CDR3, the DNA is TGTGCCAGTAGTCCCCAATCGGGGGACACTGAAGCTTTCTTT. Full variable domain (remainder filled in from reference TRBV19 and TRBJ1-1): DGGITQSPKYLFRKEGQNVTLSCEQNLNHDAMYWYRQDPGQGLRLIYYSQIVNDFQKGDIAEGYSVSREKKESFPLTVTSAQKNPTAFYLCASSPQSGDTEAFFGQGTRLTVV.

This clonotype is deemed large (0.1 to 1%). V usage is TRBV19 and J usage is TRBJ1-1; D is unresolved. The CDR3 loop spans 11 amino acids. CDR1 is LNHDA, CDR2 SQIVND, per germline (reference sequence). The V gene lost 3 bases and the J gene lost 5 bases, with 4 bases spanning the gap. The chain's CDR3 is CASSIMTEAFF. The CDR3 bases are TGTGCCAGTAGTATTATGACTGAAGCTTTCTTT.